A single sample is the source of the 7 T cell receptor beta chains below, sequenced in a study of blood T cell repertoires in COVID-19. TCRdb's copy holds only in-frame clones and misses some; the assay was immunoSEQ multiplex PCR. The sample consists of some 200,000 clones, around 84% of them appearing once. The sequenced sample was peripheral blood. Source of these receptors: a woman in her seventies with COVID-19, enrolled during active disease.

This clone came up once. The V and J genes are TRBV28 and TRBJ1-2; D gene uncertain. CDR3 length: 12 amino acids. The V end lost 8 bases, the J end lost 4 bases, and 11 bases lay between the germline ends. Germline assignment: CDR1 MDHEN and CDR2 SYDVKM. The CDR3 DNA reads TGTGCCAGCGAGGATCGACTCTATGGCTACACCTTC. This gives the protein CASEDRLYGYTF.

This clone was found a few times. This chain links TRBV2 with TRBJ1-5; no clear D gene. This CDR3 has 14 residues. Trimming cost V 5 bases and J 5 bases, with 13 bases left between them. Germline V gene sequence: CDR1 SNHLY, CDR2 FYNNEI. CDR3 sequence reads: CASSLGGSDQPQHF. CDR3 coding DNA: TGTGCCAGCAGTTTAGGAGGGTCGGATCAGCCCCAGCATTTT.

The chain combines TRBV10-3 with TRBJ1-6, with D perhaps TRBD1 (5 bases). Trimming took off 2 bases at V and 5 bases at J, with 10 bases between the two ends. Germline-derived CDR1 and CDR2 are ENHRY and SYGVKD. CDR3 length: 15 amino acids. The CDR3 is CAISEGQGHNSPLHF. DNA of the CDR3: TGTGCCATCAGTGAGGGGCAGGGTCATAATTCACCCCTCCACTTT.

The chain carries TRBV30 and TRBJ2-1, with a weak D call TRBD2 (6 bases). This CDR3 contains 15 residues. Per the germline V gene, CDR1 is GTSNPN and CDR2 is SVGIG (reference sequence). V dropped 7 bases and J dropped 3 bases, with 19 bases sitting between them. For the CDR3, the DNA is TGTGCCTCCCAACTAGTAGGAGGGCGCTACAATGAGCAGTTCTTC. Translation gives CASQLVGGRYNEQFF.

V and J are TRBV7-7 and TRBJ2-2; 9 bases map to TRBD1. The CDR3 runs to 15 residues. J was trimmed by 5 bases and V by 5 bases; bases with no gene match: 6. The germline gives CDR1 SSHAT, CDR2 FNYEAQ (reference sequence). CDR3 protein: CASSPQGARTGELFF. Written as DNA, the CDR3 is TGTGCCAGCAGCCCACAGGGGGCGCGGACCGGGGAGCTGTTTTTT.

This sequence joins TRBV6-1 and TRBJ2-5, with 10 bases fitting TRBD2. This CDR3 has 17 residues. Germline V CDR1 and CDR2: MNHNS, SASEGT. Trimming removed 1 base from V and 7 bases from J; junction bases left unmatched: 12. The CDR3: CASSEVGTSGALGTQYF. The CDR3 DNA follows: TGTGCCAGCAGTGAAGTAGGAACTAGCGGGGCCCTGGGGACCCAGTACTTC.

The chain joins TRBV30 to TRBJ1-2; tentative D call: TRBD1 (5 bases). The CDR3 has 13 residues. V was cut by 1 base and J by 5 bases, with 11 bases left in between. Looked up from germline, CDR1 is GTSNPN and CDR2 is SVGIG (reference sequence). CDR3 residues: CAWSARRVYGYTF. CDR3 in DNA: TGTGCCTGGAGTGCTCGCAGGGTTTATGGCTACACCTTC.